This T cell receptor beta chain was recovered during a study of neurological immune-mediated disorders. The CDR3 runs to 16 residues. V lost 7 bases and J lost 7, with 22 bases in between. Germline-derived CDR1 and CDR2 are MNHNY and SVGAGI (reference sequence). From the 5' RACE reads, TCRdb called clonotypes with MiXCR, one entry per CDR3 protein. The sample lists 30,000 to 40,000 distinct CDR3 sequences, 3.5% to 4% occurring once. This clonotype was recorded at least ten times. Sequencing input: PBMCs. The V call is TRBV6-6, the J call TRBJ2-2; a possible D gene is TRBD1 (7 bases). The receptor's source is a man aged 25 to 40 with multiple sclerosis. The CDR3 spells CASISRGPNGGGELFF. The CDR3 DNA is TGTGCCAGCATATCTAGGGGGCCGAACGGGGGCGGGGAGCTGTTTTTT.